This entry lists 21 T cell receptor beta chains sequenced from one sample in a study of OX40 agonist ivuxolimab in advanced cancers. The assay was immunoSEQ multiplex PCR, and TCRdb's table has in-frame clones only and misses some. The sample has around 62,000 clones, 80% to 90% seen once. This sample comprised CD4+ or CD8+ T cells sorted from blood, obtained in a trial of the OX40 agonist ivuxolimab. These receptor sequences come from an adult with an advanced solid tumor such as melanoma, head and neck, liver or kidney cancer.

The V call is TRBV5-6, the J call TRBJ1-3; perhaps TRBD1 as D (5 bases). Germline V gene sequence: CDR1 SGHDT, CDR2 YYEEEE. The CDR3 consists of 15 residues. Deletions cut 4 bases from V and 0 bases from J, with 11 bases between. The CDR3 here is CASSRGLSSGNTIYF. In nucleotides, the CDR3 is TGTGCCAGCAGCCGGGGACTCAGCTCTGGAAACACCATATATTTT.

CDR3 DNA: TGTGCCAGTAGTATAGAGACAGTAATGGTTGGCTACACCTTC. The encoded protein is CASSIETVMVGYTF. The V gene is TRBV19, the J gene TRBJ1-2; D possibly corresponds to TRBD1 (5 bases). Trimming took 0 bases from V and 7 from J, leaving 12 bases between them. The CDR3 consists of 14 residues. Germline V gene data show CDR1 as LNHDA and CDR2 as SQIVND (reference sequence).

This chain connects TRBV28 to TRBJ2-5; D uncertain. V was cut by 3 bases and J by 3 bases, with 8 bases left in between. This CDR3 region has 13 residues. The V gene's germline CDR1 is MDHEN and CDR2 SYDVKM. The CDR3 spells CASSFLREETQYF. CDR3 in DNA: TGTGCCAGCAGTTTCCTCCGGGAAGAGACCCAGTACTTC.

The chain joins TRBV30 to TRBJ2-7; D unresolved. Trimming stripped 7 bases from V and 0 bases from J, with 13 bases between. Germline CDR1 reads GTSNPN; CDR2 reads SVGIG (reference sequence). CDR3 size: 13 residues. Here the CDR3 DNA reads TGTGCCTCGTGGGTTAACAGCTCCTACGAGCAGTACGTC. It translates to CASWVNSSYEQYV.

Points on this clone: Germline is not matched at one junction end, which may reflect a read error. The chain combines TRBV30 with TRBJ1-1; the D is unclear. From germline, CDR1 is GTSNPN and CDR2 SVGIG (reference sequence). The CDR3 sequence is 13 residues long. CDR3 sequence reads: CVWSVEGYTEAFF. CDR3 DNA sequence: TGTGTCTGGAGTGTCGAGGGCTACACTGAAGCTTTCTTT.

The V and J genes are TRBV28 and TRBJ1-1; tentatively, D is TRBD1 (5 bases). Germline V gene data show CDR1 as MDHEN and CDR2 as SYDVKM. V was clipped by 3 bases and J by 3 bases, with 5 bases between them. This CDR3 has 12 amino acids. This CDR3 is CASSLGDTEAFF. In nucleotides, the CDR3 is TGTGCCAGCAGTTTGGGGGACACTGAAGCTTTCTTT.

This chain joins TRBV5-1 and TRBJ2-1, with D unclear. The V end was cut by 3 bases, the J end by 6 bases, with 16 bases between. The germline V gene encodes CDR1 SGHRS and CDR2 YFSETQ. CDR3 length: 15 residues. This CDR3 reads CASSSGPFYPNEQFF. The CDR3 DNA reads as TGCGCCAGCAGCTCCGGGCCTTTTTATCCCAATGAGCAGTTCTTC.

The rearrangement joins TRBV11-2 to TRBJ1-2; D remains unclear. This CDR3 region has 15 residues. Looked up from germline, CDR1 is SGHAT and CDR2 is FQNNGV. Trimming shortened V by 0 bases and J by 6 bases, and 14 bases separated the two germline ends. CDR3 protein: CASSLDLDGGHGYTF. The CDR3 DNA reads as TGTGCCAGCAGCTTAGATCTCGATGGTGGGCATGGCTACACCTTC. The full variable domain, completed using reference TRBV11-2 and TRBJ1-2, is EAGVAQSPRYKIIEKRQSVAFWCNPISGHATLYWYQQILGQGPKLLIQFQNNGVVDDSQLPKDRFSAERLKGVDSTLKIQPAKLEDSAVYLCASSLDLDGGHGYTFGSGTRLTVV.

This clone was picked up a small number of times. The CDR3 loop is CASGSNAGGILNTEAFF. The CDR3 nucleotides read TGTGCTAGTGGTTCGAACGCGGGTGGGATATTGAACACTGAAGCTTTCTTT. This sequence joins TRBV12-5 and TRBJ1-1; D call uncertain. Between the trimmed V and J ends, which lost 4 bases and 0 bases, there was a span of 18 bases. The CDR3 runs 17 residues. Germline values: CDR1 LGHNT, CDR2 FRNRAP.

This clone was seen just once. The rearrangement uses TRBV28 and TRBJ2-5; D remains ambiguous. Per the germline V gene, CDR1 is MDHEN and CDR2 is SYDVKM. The CDR3 spans 14 residues. Trimming took 3 bases from V and 0 from J, leaving 8 bases between them. The CDR3 sequence: CASSLAYNQETQYF. In nucleotides, the CDR3 is TGTGCCAGCAGTTTGGCCTACAACCAAGAGACCCAGTACTTC.

The chain uses TRBV5-6 and TRBJ2-7; 7 bases align to TRBD1. V trimming: 4 bases; J trimming: 6 bases; junction bases outside the gene matches: 13. Germline V gene lookup returns CDR1 SGHDT and CDR2 YYEEEE. This CDR3 spans 15 amino acids. CDR3 loop: CASSPPGQYFSEQYF. The CDR3 DNA reads as TGTGCCAGCAGCCCTCCGGGACAGTATTTTTCCGAGCAGTACTTC.

The CDR3 sequence is CASSLGPQTQYF. CDR3 bases: TGTGCCAGCAGCTTGGGTCCGCAGACCCAGTACTTC. The chain carries TRBV5-6 and TRBJ2-5; the D is unclear. Trimming pared 0 bases from V and 6 bases from J, leaving 6 bases between. This CDR3 region has 12 residues. CDR1 is SGHDT, CDR2 YYEEEE, per germline.

The chain is built from TRBV5-6 and TRBJ2-3, with 7 bases identical to TRBD2. In germline, CDR1 is SGHDT, CDR2 YYEEEE. The V segment lost 5 bases and the J segment 4 bases; nucleotides outside the gene matches: 7. The CDR3 totals 14 residues. DNA of the CDR3: TGTGCCAGCAGGTGGGGAGGGCGCGCAGATACGCAGTATTTT. It codes for CASRWGGRADTQYF.

The V call is TRBV5-6, the J call TRBJ2-7, with a possible D match to TRBD2 (6 bases). The CDR3 loop spans 13 amino acids. CDR1 and CDR2 from the germline V gene are SGHDT and YYEEEE. V lost 1 base, J lost 4 bases, and 9 bases lay in between. The CDR3 sequence: CASSLMGGYEQYV. CDR3 coding DNA: TGTGCCAGCAGCTTGATGGGGGGTTACGAGCAGTACGTC.

V usage is TRBV9 and J usage is TRBJ1-5; tentatively, D is TRBD1 (5 bases). Trimming left V 4 bases short and J 5 bases short, with 10 bases between. Per germline, CDR1 SGDLS and CDR2 YYNGEE. CDR3 size: 13 residues. CDR3 sequence: CASSSGGYQPQHF. CDR3 nucleotide sequence: TGTGCCAGCAGCTCGGGGGGGTATCAGCCCCAGCATTTT.

V is TRBV9 and J is TRBJ1-4, with TRBD1 as a possible D gene (5 bases). V was cut by 0 bases and J by 6 bases, with 18 bases left in between. In germline, CDR1 is SGDLS, CDR2 YYNGEE. CDR3 size: 17 residues. CDR3 protein: CASSVGGRGLGYEKLFF. In DNA, the CDR3 is TGTGCCAGCAGCGTAGGTGGGAGGGGACTAGGTTATGAAAAACTGTTTTTT.

The V call is TRBV7-6, the J call TRBJ1-3; D is undetermined. Germline lookup yields CDR1 SGHVS and CDR2 FNYEAQ. V dropped 4 bases and J dropped 4 bases, with 20 bases sitting between them. This CDR3 is built from 17 residues. CDR3 sequence reads: CASSSIDDRAGGNTIYF. Here the CDR3 DNA reads TGTGCCAGCAGCTCGATCGACGACCGGGCCGGAGGAAACACCATATATTTT. The full variable domain, in which reference TRBV7-6 and TRBJ1-3 provide the parts outside the CDR3, is GAGVSQSPRYKVTKRGQDVALRCDPISGHVSLYWYRQALGQGPEFLTYFNYEAQQDKSGLPNDRFSAERPEGSISTLTIQRTEQRDSAMYRCASSSIDDRAGGNTIYFGEGSWLTVV.

Of note for this clone: Sequence at one end of the junction differs from germline and may be a read error. V gene TRBV20-1 combines with J gene TRBJ2-1; no firm D call. Per the germline V gene, CDR1 is DFQATT and CDR2 is SNEGSKA (reference sequence). The CDR3 has 11 residues. The CDR3 DNA reads TGCAGTGCTCGAGAGGAACCTGAGCAGTTCTTC. Translated, it gives CSAREEPEQFF.

The sample holds one count of this clone. The chain has TRBV7-8 and TRBJ2-7, with 10 bases matching TRBD2. The CDR3 is made up of 14 amino acids. Looked up from germline, CDR1 is SGHVS and CDR2 is FQNEAQ. The ends lost 2 bases at V and 5 bases at J; junction bases unmatched: 3. Written as DNA, the CDR3 is TGTGCCAGCAGCTTACTAGCGGGAGTTAACGAGCAGTACGTC. Its translation: CASSLLAGVNEQYV.

The CDR3: CASSLEPGQVDEQYF. CDR3 nucleotides: TGTGCCAGCAGCTTAGAGCCGGGACAGGTCGACGAGCAGTACTTC. V gene TRBV11-2 combines with J gene TRBJ2-7; TRBD1 aligns across 8 bases. The CDR3 has 15 residues. The germline V gene has CDR1 SGHAT and CDR2 FQNNGV. V trimming: 0 bases; J trimming: 5 bases; junction bases outside the gene matches: 6.

The CDR3 sequence: CASSPGTGSSGNTIYF. DNA of the CDR3: TGCGCCAGCAGCCCCGGGACCGGCAGCTCTGGAAACACCATATATTTT. This chain links TRBV5-1 with TRBJ1-3, with D maybe TRBD1 (5 bases). Germline assignment: CDR1 SGHRS and CDR2 YFSETQ. CDR3 length: 16 residues. V lost 4 bases and J 0 bases, leaving 14 bases between the germline ends.